The source of this T cell receptor (beta chain) is a study of blood T cells in healthy people across ages. Using a J-beta primer mix together with a sample-barcoded 5' primer, a second PCR was run for about 6 to 12 cycles. In TCRdb, the 5' RACE reads were re-called with MiXCR into one record per CDR3 protein. The data contain around 580,000 distinct CDR3 sequences, around 48% of them singletons. Points from the study as a whole: A greater number of naive CD4+ cells and higher diversity distinguished long-lived donors from aged donors.

The CDR3 has 15 residues. The germline V gene encodes CDR1 SGHRS and CDR2 YFSETQ. J lost 4 bases, V lost 0 bases, and 3 bases had no gene match. As for this clonotype: Its matching antigen is unknown.

J is TRBJ2-1 and V is TRBV5-1; TRBD2 matches at 8 bases. The TCR originated in a man older than 75 in good health. Sequences were obtained from blood. In DNA form, the CDR3 reads TGCGCCAGCAGCTTGGGACTAGCGACGTACAATGAGCAGTTCTTC. It translates to CASSLGLATYNEQFF. The full variable domain, in which reference TRBV5-1 and TRBJ2-1 provide the parts outside the CDR3, is KAGVTQTPRYLIKTRGQQVTLSCSPISGHRSVSWYQQTPGQGLQFLFEYFSETQRNKGNFPGRFSGRQFSNSRSEMNVSTLELGDSALYLCASSLGLATYNEQFFGPGTRLTVL.